The clone carrying this T cell receptor beta chain showed up just a few times. The antigen is unknown. This sample was taken from a study of response to subunit inactivated influenza vaccine. CDR1 and CDR2 (germline): MNHEY, SMNVEV (reference sequence). CDR3 length: 12 residues. Trimming cost V 2 bases and J 7 bases, with 9 bases left between them. Broader study findings: The authors suggested that every seasonal influenza vaccination recruits few new T cells.

TCRdb redid the calling of the RT-PCR reads with MiXCR, one entry per CDR3 protein. The sample carries 600,000 to 700,000 distinct CDR3 sequences, around 15% recorded once. The specimen was PBMCs from blood, collected approximately 15 days before vaccination. This TCR was recovered from a man between 50 and 59 years old who received an inactivated influenza vaccine. This rearrangement joins TRBV27 to TRBJ2-7; no clear D. The CDR3 nucleotides are TGTGCCAGCAGTTTAAAAGGTCGTGAGCAGTACTTC. This translates into CASSLKGREQYF.